This TCR beta chain was documented in a study of T-cell memory formation after mild COVID-19. The overall study: In these data, TCR clusters were largely donor specific.

To note about this clonotype: Its antigen is undetermined.

Study outcomes and limitations: The authors left the SARS-CoV-2 specificity of second-wave clones peaking on day 37 unconfirmed. A subset of responding clones appeared in pre-infection memory, suggesting cross-reactive memory joined. Researchers report contracting CD4+ clones mostly in CM and EM, with CD8+ clones in EMRA.

TCRdb reprocessed the 5' RACE reads with MiXCR, giving one entry per CDR3 protein. Of a few hundred thousand distinct CDR3 sequences detected, around 21% appear once; the ten largest clones hold around an eighth. Trimming removed 0 bases from V and 3 bases from J, with 6 bases in between. This CDR3 spans 12 amino acids. Germline CDR1 GTSNPN, CDR2 SVGIG (reference sequence). This chain connects TRBV30 to TRBJ2-7; no clear D gene. This receptor was obtained from an adult woman who had mild COVID-19 (a few samples of this study predate the infection). Cell type and time point are not known. Sequenced material: PBMCs or a T cell subset sorted from them (not recorded which). CDR3 residues: CAWSVSYYEQYF. The CDR3 DNA is TGTGCCTGGAGTGTGAGTTACTACGAGCAGTACTTC. Combining the CDR3 with reference TRBV30 and TRBJ2-7 gives the whole variable domain SQTIHQWPATLVQPVGSPLSLECTVEGTSNPNLYWYRQAAGRGLQLLFYSVGIGQISSEVPQNLSASRPQDRQFILSSKKLLLSDSGFYLCAWSVSYYEQYFGPGTRLTVT.